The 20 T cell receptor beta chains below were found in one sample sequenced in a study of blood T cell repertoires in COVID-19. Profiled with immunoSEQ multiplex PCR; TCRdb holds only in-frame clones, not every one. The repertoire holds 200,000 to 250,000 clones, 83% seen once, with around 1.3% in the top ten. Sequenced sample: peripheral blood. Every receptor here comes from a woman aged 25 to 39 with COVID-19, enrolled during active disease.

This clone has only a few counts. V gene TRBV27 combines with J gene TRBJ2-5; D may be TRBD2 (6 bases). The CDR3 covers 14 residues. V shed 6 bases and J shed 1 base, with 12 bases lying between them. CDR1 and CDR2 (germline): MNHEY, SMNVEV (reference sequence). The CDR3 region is CASSFSRGQETQYF. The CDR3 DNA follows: TGTGCCAGCAGCTTTTCGCGGGGCCAAGAGACCCAGTACTTC.

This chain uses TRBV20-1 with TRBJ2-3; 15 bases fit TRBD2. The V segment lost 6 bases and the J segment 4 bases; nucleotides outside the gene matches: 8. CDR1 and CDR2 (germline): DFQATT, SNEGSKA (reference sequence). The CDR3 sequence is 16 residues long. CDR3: CSASPGLAGGADTQYF. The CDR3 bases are TGCAGTGCCAGTCCTGGACTAGCGGGGGGGGCAGATACGCAGTATTTT.

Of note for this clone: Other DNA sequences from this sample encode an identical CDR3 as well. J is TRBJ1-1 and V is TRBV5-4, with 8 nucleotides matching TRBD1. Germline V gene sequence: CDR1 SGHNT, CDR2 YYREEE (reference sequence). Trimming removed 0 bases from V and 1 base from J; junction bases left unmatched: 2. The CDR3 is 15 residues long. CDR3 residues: CASSLGGTGNTEAFF. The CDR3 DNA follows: TGTGCCAGCAGCTTGGGGGGGACAGGGAACACTGAAGCTTTCTTT.

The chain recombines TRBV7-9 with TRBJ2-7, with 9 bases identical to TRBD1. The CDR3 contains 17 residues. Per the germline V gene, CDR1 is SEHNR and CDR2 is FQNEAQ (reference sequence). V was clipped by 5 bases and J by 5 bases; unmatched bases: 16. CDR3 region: CASSKLQGGTGINEQYF. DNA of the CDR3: TGTGCCAGCAGCAAGCTTCAGGGGGGGACAGGGATTAACGAGCAGTACTTC.

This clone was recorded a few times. The CDR3 DNA reads TGTGCCAGCCACTTGGGAGGGAATAGCAATCAGCCCCAGCATTTT. It is translated as CASHLGGNSNQPQHF. The chain uses TRBV28 and TRBJ1-5; D is ambiguous. The CDR3 spans 15 residues. CDR1 is MDHEN, CDR2 SYDVKM, per germline. V shed 8 bases and J shed 0 bases, with 14 bases lying between them.

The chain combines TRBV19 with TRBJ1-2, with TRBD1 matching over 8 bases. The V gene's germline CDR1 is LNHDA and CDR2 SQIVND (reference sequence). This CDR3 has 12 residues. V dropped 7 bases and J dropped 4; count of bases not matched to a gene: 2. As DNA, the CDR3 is TGTGCCAGTACGGGACAGGTCTATGGCTACACCTTC. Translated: CASTGQVYGYTF.

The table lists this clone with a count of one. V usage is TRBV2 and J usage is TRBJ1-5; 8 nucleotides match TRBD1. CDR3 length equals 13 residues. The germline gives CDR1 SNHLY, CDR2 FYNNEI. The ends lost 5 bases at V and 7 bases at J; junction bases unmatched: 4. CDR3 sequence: CASSQGAGQPQHF. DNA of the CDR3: TGTGCCAGCAGTCAGGGGGCGGGACAGCCCCAGCATTTT.

CDR3 nucleotides: TGTGCCAGCAGCCGCGAGACAGGCGCGTATGAAAAACTGTTTTTT. This gives the protein CASSRETGAYEKLFF. The V call is TRBV7-2, the J call TRBJ1-4, with D perhaps matching TRBD1 (6 bases). The ends were cut back, 5 bases at V and 6 bases at J, with 16 bases in the middle. The germline V gene encodes CDR1 SGHTA and CDR2 FQGNSA. The CDR3 sequence is 15 residues long.

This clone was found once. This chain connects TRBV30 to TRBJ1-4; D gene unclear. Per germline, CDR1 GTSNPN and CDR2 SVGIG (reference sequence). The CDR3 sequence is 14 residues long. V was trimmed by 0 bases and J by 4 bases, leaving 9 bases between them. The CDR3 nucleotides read TGTGCCTGGAGTGTACGGCGGTATAATGAAAAACTGTTTTTT. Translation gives CAWSVRRYNEKLFF.

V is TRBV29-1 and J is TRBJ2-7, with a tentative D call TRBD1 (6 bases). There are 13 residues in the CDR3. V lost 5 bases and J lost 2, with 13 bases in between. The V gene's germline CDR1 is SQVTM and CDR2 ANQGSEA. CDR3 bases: TGCAGCGTTTCAGGGGTTGGGGCCTACGAGCAGTACTTC. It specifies CSVSGVGAYEQYF.

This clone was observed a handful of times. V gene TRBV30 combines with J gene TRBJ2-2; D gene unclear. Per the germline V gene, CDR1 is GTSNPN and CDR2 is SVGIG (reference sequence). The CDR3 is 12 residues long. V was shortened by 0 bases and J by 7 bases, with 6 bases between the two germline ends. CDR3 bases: TGTGCCTGGAGTGTACCGGGCGGGGAGCTGTTTTTT. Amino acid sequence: CAWSVPGGELFF.

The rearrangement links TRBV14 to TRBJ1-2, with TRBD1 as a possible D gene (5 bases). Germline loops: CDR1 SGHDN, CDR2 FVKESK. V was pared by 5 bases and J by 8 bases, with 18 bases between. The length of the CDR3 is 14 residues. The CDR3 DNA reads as TGTGCCAGCAGCTTCTGGGGCGGGACCCGGGGCTACACCTTC. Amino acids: CASSFWGGTRGYTF.

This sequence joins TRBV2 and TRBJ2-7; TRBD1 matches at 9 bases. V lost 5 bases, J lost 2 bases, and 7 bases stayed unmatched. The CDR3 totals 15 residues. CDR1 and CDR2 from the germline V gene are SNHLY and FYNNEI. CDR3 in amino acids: CASSMLRTGAYEQYF. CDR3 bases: TGTGCCAGCAGTATGCTTCGGACAGGGGCCTACGAGCAGTACTTC.

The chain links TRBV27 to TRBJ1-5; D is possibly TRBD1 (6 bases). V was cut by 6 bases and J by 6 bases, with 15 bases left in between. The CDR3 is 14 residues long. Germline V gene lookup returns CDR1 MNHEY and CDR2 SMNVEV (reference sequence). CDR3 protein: CASSLDRFTQPQHF. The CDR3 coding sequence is TGTGCCAGCAGCCTTGACAGGTTCACTCAGCCCCAGCATTTT.

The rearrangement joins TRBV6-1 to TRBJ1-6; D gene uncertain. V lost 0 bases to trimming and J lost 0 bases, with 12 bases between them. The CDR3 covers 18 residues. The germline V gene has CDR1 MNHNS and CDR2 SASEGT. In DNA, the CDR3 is TGTGCCAGCAGTGAAGCACAGCTTTCTCTCTCCTATAATTCACCCCTCCACTTT. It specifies CASSEAQLSLSYNSPLHF.

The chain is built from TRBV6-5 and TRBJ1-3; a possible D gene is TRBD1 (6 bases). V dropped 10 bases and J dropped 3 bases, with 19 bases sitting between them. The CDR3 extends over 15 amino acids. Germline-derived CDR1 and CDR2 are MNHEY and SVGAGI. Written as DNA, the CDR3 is TGTGCCATCCAGAACCCGACAGGTTTTGGAAACACCATATATTTT. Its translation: CAIQNPTGFGNTIYF.

The CDR3 coding sequence is TGTGCCAGCAGCCCCTTCGGGGTAAGCAATCAGCCCCAGCATTTT. Encoded protein: CASSPFGVSNQPQHF. The chain recombines TRBV5-6 with TRBJ1-5; no definite D call. CDR1 is SGHDT, CDR2 YYEEEE, per germline. Deletions cut 4 bases from V and 1 base from J, with 12 bases between. The CDR3 loop spans 15 amino acids. The complete variable domain, with remaining parts taken from reference TRBV5-6 and TRBJ1-5, reads DAGVTQSPTHLIKTRGQQVTLRCSPKSGHDTVSWYQQALGQGPQFIFQYYEEEERQRGNFPDRFSGHQFPNYSSELNVNALLLGDSALYLCASSPFGVSNQPQHFGDGTRLSIL.

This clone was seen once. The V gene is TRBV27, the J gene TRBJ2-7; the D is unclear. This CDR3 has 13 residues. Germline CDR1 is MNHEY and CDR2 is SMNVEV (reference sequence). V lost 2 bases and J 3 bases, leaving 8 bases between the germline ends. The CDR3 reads CASSLTDYYEQYF. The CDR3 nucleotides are TGTGCCAGCAGTTTAACAGATTACTACGAGCAGTACTTC.

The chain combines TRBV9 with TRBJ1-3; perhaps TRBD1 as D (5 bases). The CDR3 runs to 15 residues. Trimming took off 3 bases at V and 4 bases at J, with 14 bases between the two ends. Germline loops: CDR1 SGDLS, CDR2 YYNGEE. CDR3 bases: TGTGCCAGCAGCGGCGGCGGGGCATGGGGAAACACCATATATTTT. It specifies CASSGGGAWGNTIYF.

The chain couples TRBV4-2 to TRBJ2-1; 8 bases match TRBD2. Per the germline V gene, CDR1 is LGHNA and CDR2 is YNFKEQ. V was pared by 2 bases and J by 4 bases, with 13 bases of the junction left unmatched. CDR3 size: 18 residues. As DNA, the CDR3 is TGTGCCAGCAGCCAATTAGTTGGGGCGGGGGGTTCATACAATGAGCAGTTCTTC. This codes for CASSQLVGAGGSYNEQFF.